The rows below give T cell receptor beta chains drawn from one sample of a study of patients and donors after allogeneic stem cell transplantation. TCRdb fed the RT-PCR reads into MiXCR, producing one record per CDR3 protein. Among 900,000 to 1,000,000 distinct CDR3 sequences listed, 18% were seen once. The sequencing input was blood, either unsorted or a sorted T cell fraction (not recorded which). The receptors originated from a human donor who was either an allogeneic HSCT recipient or a stem cell or donor lymphocyte infusion donor (not recorded which). It is not recorded whose cells these are; they may come from a transplant donor. CDR3s include the opening cysteine and the closing phenylalanine or tryptophan. D genes are given only for firm matches. Rows may omit the clone size; those that give it use once, few, many or a size class.

d_gene | j_gene | abundance | v_gene | CDR3aa | CDR3nt
TRBD2 | TRBJ2-1 | many | TRBV5-1 | CASSLGTSGRSYNEQFF | TGCGCCAGCAGCTTGGGAACTAGCGGGAGATCCTACAATGAGCAGTTCTTC
NA | TRBJ1-6 | few | TRBV12-3/TRBV12-4 | CASSPGNHKNSPLHF | TGTGCCAGCAGTCCTGGCAATCATAAAAATTCACCCCTCCACTTT
NA | TRBJ1-5 | many | TRBV5-1 | CASSLESNQPQHF | TGCGCCAGCAGCTTGGAGAGCAATCAGCCCCAGCATTTT
NA | TRBJ2-7 | NA | TRBV5-1 | CASSLVLGTAAYEQYF | TGCGCCAGCAGCTTGGTTTTAGGGACGGCGGCCTACGAGCAGTACTTC
NA | TRBJ2-3 | NA | TRBV5-1 | CASSYGSDTQYF | TGCGCCAGCAGCTATGGGTCAGATACGCAGTATTTT
TRBD1 | TRBJ1-2 | few | TRBV12-3/TRBV12-4 | CASTRTGGVVYGYTF | TGTGCCAGCACCCGGACAGGGGGCGTAGTCTATGGCTACACCTTC
TRBD2 | TRBJ2-1 | NA | TRBV10-3 | CAISESILAGHSYNEQFF | TGTGCCATCAGTGAGTCGATACTAGCGGGACACTCCTACAATGAGCAGTTCTTC
NA | TRBJ2-2 | few | TRBV20-1 | CSARDKGGGTGELFF | TGCAGTGCTAGAGATAAGGGGGGTGGCACCGGGGAGCTGTTTTTT
NA | TRBJ1-2 | few | TRBV5-4 | CASSSGQGRDYGYTF | TGTGCCAGCAGCTCAGGGCAGGGGCGTGACTATGGCTACACCTTC
NA | TRBJ2-5 | few | TRBV6-2/TRBV6-3 | CASSSAGLDIQETQYF | TGTGCCAGCAGCTCTGCGGGGCTGGACATACAAGAGACCCAGTACTTC
NA | TRBJ1-4 | many | TRBV12-3/TRBV12-4 | CASRPPGRFQLFF | TGTGCCAGCAGGCCCCCAGGACGATTCCAACTGTTTTTT
TRBD2 | TRBJ2-7 | many | TRBV12-3/TRBV12-4 | CASSFGGDEQYF | TGTGCCAGCAGTTTTGGGGGGGACGAGCAGTACTTC